What follows are 22 T cell receptor beta chains derived from one specimen sequenced in a study of blood T cell repertoires in COVID-19. Using immunoSEQ multiplex PCR, the repertoire was profiled, and TCRdb retains in-frame clones only, with some absent. The sample shows 140,000 to 150,000 clones, 70% to 90% of them seen only once. Sequencing used peripheral blood. These receptors were obtained from a man in his sixties or seventies with acute or convalescent COVID-19.

V usage is TRBV19 and J usage is TRBJ1-5, with D possibly matching TRBD1 (5 bases). The V end lost 1 base, the J end lost 2 bases, and 18 bases lay between the germline ends. There are 18 residues in the CDR3. Germline V gene lookup returns CDR1 LNHDA and CDR2 SQIVND (reference sequence). The CDR3 DNA reads TGTGCCAGTAGTATAGCCCGAGGAGGGGAAGTACGCAATCAGCCCCAGCATTTT. Its protein product is CASSIARGGEVRNQPQHF.

The chain has TRBV5-4 and TRBJ2-7, with D possibly TRBD1 on 6 matching bases. Germline assignment: CDR1 SGHNT and CDR2 YYREEE (reference sequence). V was cut by 2 bases and J by 6 bases, with 15 bases left in between. The CDR3 is 14 residues long. The CDR3 DNA is TGTGCCAGCAGCTTAGCCGGGACACCCCGCGAGCAGTACTTC. This translates into CASSLAGTPREQYF. The variable domain in full, completed from reference TRBV5-4 and TRBJ2-7, reads ETGVTQSPTHLIKTRGQQVTLRCSSQSGHNTVSWYQQALGQGPQFIFQYYREEENGRGNFPPRFSGLQFPNYSSELNVNALELDDSALYLCASSLAGTPREQYFGPGTRLTVT.

The gene calls are TRBV3-1 (or the pseudogene TRBV3-2) and TRBJ2-7, with 8 bases identical to TRBD1. The J segment lost 4 bases and the V segment lost 4 bases, leaving 9 bases of the junction unmatched. Germline V lookup: CDR1 LGHDT, CDR2 YNNKEL (reference sequence). The CDR3 runs to 15 residues. In nucleotides, the CDR3 is TGTGCCAGCAGCCTATTTTGGACAGGGAGTTACGAGCAGTACTTC. This translates into CASSLFWTGSYEQYF.

This chain uses TRBV7-2 with TRBJ1-1; possible D gene TRBD1, 5 bases. The germline V gene has CDR1 SGHTA and CDR2 FQGNSA. This CDR3 comprises 15 residues. Trimming shortened V by 5 bases and J by 5 bases, and 18 bases separated the two germline ends. The CDR3 nucleotides are TGTGCCAGCAGCCTAAATACTCTTAGGGGAACTGAAGCTTTCTTT. Protein product: CASSLNTLRGTEAFF.

The gene calls are TRBV6-6 and TRBJ1-5; 7 bases map to TRBD1. Trimming took 2 bases from V and 3 from J; bases not matched to a gene: 1. The CDR3 loop spans 14 amino acids. Germline CDR1 and CDR2: MNHNY and SVGAGI (reference sequence). The CDR3 protein is CASSYDRDNQPQHF. The CDR3 coding sequence is TGTGCCAGCAGTTACGACAGGGACAATCAGCCCCAGCATTTT.

The CDR3 loop reads CASSRGGADNSPLHF. CDR3 sequence (DNA): TGTGCCAGCAGCCGCGGGGGTGCGGATAATTCACCCCTCCACTTT. This chain uses TRBV16 with TRBJ1-6, with a weak D call TRBD1 (5 bases). The CDR3 spans 15 residues. From germline, CDR1 is KGHSY and CDR2 FQNENV. V lost 4 bases and J 5 bases, leaving 12 bases between the germline ends.

The rearrangement links TRBV2 to TRBJ1-6; D not certain. The CDR3 extends over 15 amino acids. In germline, CDR1 is SNHLY, CDR2 FYNNEI. Trimming cost V 2 bases and J 5 bases, with 10 bases left between them. The CDR3 nucleotides read TGTGCCAGCAGTGAAACTGAGAATAATAATTCACCCCTCCACTTT. Its protein is CASSETENNNSPLHF.

This chain links TRBV27 with TRBJ2-1, with D tentatively TRBD2 (5 bases). From germline, CDR1 is MNHEY and CDR2 SMNVEV (reference sequence). Trimming took 5 bases from V and 4 from J, leaving 18 bases between them. The CDR3 runs 16 residues. CDR3 region: CASSPPLWRTYNEQFF. Here the CDR3 DNA reads TGTGCCAGCAGTCCCCCCCTATGGCGGACTTACAATGAGCAGTTCTTC.

The J gene is TRBJ1-1, the V gene TRBV6-6, with 8 positions matching TRBD1. CDR3 length: 15 residues. Germline assignment: CDR1 MNHNY and CDR2 SVGAGI (reference sequence). V shed 7 bases, J shed 5 bases, and the junction held 12 bases outside the gene matches. The CDR3 sequence: CASNKQGQGETEAFF. CDR3 sequence (DNA): TGTGCCAGCAATAAACAAGGACAGGGCGAAACTGAAGCTTTCTTT.

This chain links TRBV9 with TRBJ2-7; 8 positions match TRBD1. Trimming at V came to 4 bases and at J to 5 bases, leaving 14 bases not matched to a gene. This CDR3 is built from 16 residues. CDR1 and CDR2 from the germline V gene are SGDLS and YYNGEE. CDR3 protein: CASSPGQGMGLHEQYF. The CDR3 DNA reads as TGTGCCAGCAGCCCAGGACAGGGAATGGGACTCCACGAGCAGTACTTC.

V and J are TRBV28 and TRBJ2-7; D unresolved. Germline CDR1 reads MDHEN; CDR2 reads SYDVKM. The CDR3 runs to 14 residues. Trimming removed 3 bases from V and 3 bases from J, with 12 bases in between. DNA of the CDR3: TGTGCCAGCAGTTTTAATGTCCCGGTCTACGAGCAGTACTTC. Translation gives CASSFNVPVYEQYF.

CDR3 sequence: CASSSETGGYGYTF. The CDR3, as DNA: TGTGCCAGCAGCTCCGAGACAGGGGGCTATGGCTACACCTTC. V gene TRBV7-9 combines with J gene TRBJ1-2, with 9 nucleotides matching TRBD1. The germline V gene encodes CDR1 SEHNR and CDR2 FQNEAQ (reference sequence). V lost 4 bases to trimming and J lost 4 bases; unmatched junction nucleotides: 4. There are 14 residues in the CDR3.

The chain uses TRBV6-4 and TRBJ2-7; weak D call: TRBD1 (8 bases). The length of the CDR3 is 15 residues. Germline V gives CDR1 MRHNA, CDR2 SNTAGT. The V gene lost 8 bases and the J gene lost 1 base, with 18 bases spanning the gap. DNA for the CDR3: TGTGCCAGCCCGGGGGGACAGGAAATTTCCTACGAGCAGTACTTC. This gives the protein CASPGGQEISYEQYF.

The gene calls are TRBV19 and TRBJ1-1; no definite D call. CDR3 length: 16 residues. V lost 6 bases to trimming and J lost 1 base, with 18 bases between them. The germline CDR1 and CDR2 sequences are LNHDA and SQIVND (reference sequence). In DNA, the CDR3 is TGTGCCAGTAGCTACTCTAGGTCCTCGAGGAACACTGAAGCTTTCTTT. This translates into CASSYSRSSRNTEAFF.

This chain joins TRBV28 and TRBJ2-2; 9 nucleotides align to TRBD1. The V gene end was trimmed by 3 bases and the J gene end by 8 bases; junction bases not matched to a gene: 13. The germline V gene has CDR1 MDHEN and CDR2 SYDVKM. CDR3 length equals 17 residues. The CDR3 DNA sequence: TGTGCCAGCAGTTTCCGCGGGACAGGGACCCCCAGAGGGGAGCTGTTTTTT. It encodes CASSFRGTGTPRGELFF.

This chain uses TRBV5-1 with TRBJ1-2; D is unclear. V lost 4 bases and J lost 8, with 18 bases in between. In germline, CDR1 is SGHRS, CDR2 YFSETQ. The CDR3 covers 14 residues. DNA of the CDR3: TGCGCCAGCAGCCCGAGAGGAACCGAAGGCGGCTACACCTTC. This gives the protein CASSPRGTEGGYTF.

The gene calls are TRBV5-3 and TRBJ2-5; 12 bases agree with TRBD1. TRBV5-3 is assigned to the ORF class and has an uncertain function. This CDR3 contains 15 residues. The trim removed 4 bases at V and 4 bases at J, leaving 5 bases unmatched. CDR3 DNA sequence: TGTGCCAGAAGCCGGGACAGGGGGCGCGGAGAGACCCAGTACTTC. The encoded protein is CARSRDRGRGETQYF.

The chain has TRBV2 and TRBJ2-3, with D possibly matching TRBD1 (5 bases). CDR1 SNHLY and CDR2 FYNNEI come from the germline V gene. The V gene lost 8 bases and the J gene lost 0 bases, with 9 bases spanning the gap. CDR3 length: 13 amino acids. The CDR3 DNA sequence: TGTGCCAGCTGGGCAGGGAGCACAGATACGCAGTATTTT. Encoded protein: CASWAGSTDTQYF.

The J gene is TRBJ1-4, the V gene TRBV27, with 10 bases matching TRBD1. CDR3 size: 16 residues. The germline V gene has CDR1 MNHEY and CDR2 SMNVEV (reference sequence). V lost 3 bases and J lost 14; bases outside the gene matches: 15. The CDR3 here is CASSFATGGTGGMLFF. CDR3 bases: TGTGCCAGCAGTTTCGCGACAGGGGGCACTGGAGGGATGCTGTTTTTT.

The chain combines TRBV7-8 with TRBJ2-7; 7 bases are shared with TRBD2. The CDR3 runs to 16 residues. The V segment lost 5 bases and the J segment 5 bases; nucleotides outside the gene matches: 15. From germline, CDR1 is SGHVS and CDR2 FQNEAQ. CDR3: CASSRAISGMSDEQYF. For the CDR3, the DNA is TGTGCCAGCAGCAGGGCGATCAGCGGGATGTCCGACGAGCAGTACTTC. Full variable domain (missing parts from reference TRBV7-8 and TRBJ2-7): GAGVSQSPRYKVAKRGQDVALRCDPISGHVSLFWYQQALGQGPEFLTYFQNEAQLDKSGLPSDRFFAERPEGSVSTLKIQRTQQEDSAVYLCASSRAISGMSDEQYFGPGTRLTVT.

The V and J genes are TRBV6-5 and TRBJ2-3; no clear D gene. Germline assignment: CDR1 MNHEY and CDR2 SVGAGI. There are 15 residues in the CDR3. Deletions cut 2 bases from V and 2 bases from J, with 11 bases between. Here the CDR3 DNA reads TGTGCCAGCAGTTACCGCCCAGCGATCACAGATACGCAGTATTTT. Its protein is CASSYRPAITDTQYF.

The V and J genes are TRBV10-1 and TRBJ1-1, with 7 bases matching TRBD1. Germline V gene sequence: CDR1 WNHNN, CDR2 SYGVQD (reference sequence). The CDR3 totals 13 residues. V gave up 6 bases and J gave up 0 bases; unmatched junction bases: 1. The CDR3 DNA is TGCGCCAGCAGACAGGGGTTGAACACTGAAGCTTTCTTT. Encoded protein: CASRQGLNTEAFF.